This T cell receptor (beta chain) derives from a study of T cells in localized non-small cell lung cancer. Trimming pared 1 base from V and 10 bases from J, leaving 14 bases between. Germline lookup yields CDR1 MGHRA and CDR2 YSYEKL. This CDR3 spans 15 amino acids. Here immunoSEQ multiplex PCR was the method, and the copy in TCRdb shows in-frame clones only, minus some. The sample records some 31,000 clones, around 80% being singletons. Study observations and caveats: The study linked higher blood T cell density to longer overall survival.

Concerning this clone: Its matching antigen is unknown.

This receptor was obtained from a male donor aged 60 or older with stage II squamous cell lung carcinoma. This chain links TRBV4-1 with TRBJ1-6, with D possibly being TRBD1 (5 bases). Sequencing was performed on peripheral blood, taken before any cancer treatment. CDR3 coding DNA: TGCGCCAGCAGCCAAGGGGACGGTAATCAATCACCCCTCCACTTT. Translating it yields CASSQGDGNQSPLHF.